This T cell receptor beta chain was recorded in a study of Ad26.COV2.S vaccination and SARS-CoV-2 variants. Study as a whole: Donor allocation was to the COV1001 Ad26.COV2.S trial arm. Participants got Ad26.COV2.S intramuscularly, once or twice 56 days apart.

Sample treatment: some 20 received Ad26.COV2.S at low or high dose, single or two shots; 5 received placebo; per-sample allocation not given. The study sampled participants on day 63 after the first vaccine or placebo injection. The V gene's germline CDR1 is SGHDT and CDR2 YYEEEE. CDR3 length equals 14 residues. Trimming removed 0 bases from V and 4 bases from J, with 7 bases in between. Clones were read by immunoSEQ multiplex PCR, and TCRdb kept only the in-frame ones, dropping some. This table holds 300,000 to 350,000 clones, roughly 89% found once. Sequencing used peripheral blood, obtained in a trial of Ad26.COV2.S vaccine versus placebo. The sequence derives from a person aged 18-60 years who received the Ad26.COV2.S COVID-19 vaccine or a placebo. The chain combines TRBV5-6 with TRBJ2-2; D is unclear. The DNA for the CDR3 is TGTGCCAGCAGCTTGGTACAGCTCACCGGGGAGCTGTTTTTT. Translating gives CASSLVQLTGELFF.